These T cell receptor beta chains were read from a single sample in a study of cytomegalovirus exposure and HLA in healthy donors. Here immunoSEQ multiplex PCR was the method, and the copy in TCRdb shows in-frame clones only, minus some. The repertoire holds more than 85,000 clones, with over 9.5% as singletons. Sequenced input: PBMCs. The receptors here all came from a man aged 40-55 years in good health and CMV-seropositive. Both conserved end residues are part of each CDR3. The D gene is left open where the match is weak. Clone size is given for some rows only: seen once, a few or many times, or a class if the clone is expanded.

d_call: .
v_call: TRBV7-7
j_call: TRBJ2-2
clone_size: few
cdr3_nt: TGTGCCAGCAGCTTAGCCCCGGGAGACGGGGAGCTGTTTTTT
cdr3_aa: CASSLAPGDGELFF

d_call: TRBD2
v_call: TRBV19
j_call: TRBJ2-7
clone_size: few
cdr3_nt: TGTGCCAGTAGTCCCCGGGACGGGACTAGCGCCTCCTACGAGCAGTACTTC
cdr3_aa: CASSPRDGTSASYEQYF

d_call: .
v_call: TRBV19
j_call: TRBJ1-1
clone_size: few
cdr3_nt: TGTGCCAGTAGTATCTCGCGGGGAGTGGGTGAAGCTTTCTTT
cdr3_aa: CASSISRGVGEAFF

d_call: TRBD2
v_call: TRBV7-6
j_call: TRBJ2-7
clone_size: few
cdr3_nt: TGTGCCAGCAGCCCCGGGACTAGCGGGAGGCTGTACGAGCAGTACTTC
cdr3_aa: CASSPGTSGRLYEQYF

d_call: .
v_call: TRBV5-1
j_call: TRBJ1-2
clone_size: .
cdr3_nt: TGCGCCAGAAGCGCTACAGGTGACTATGGCTACACCTTC
cdr3_aa: CARSATGDYGYTF

d_call: TRBD1
v_call: TRBV28
j_call: TRBJ2-2
clone_size: .
cdr3_nt: TGTGCCAGCACCCTAGGACAGGCTCCCGGGGAGCTGTTTTTT
cdr3_aa: CASTLGQAPGELFF

d_call: TRBD1
v_call: TRBV6-1
j_call: TRBJ1-5
clone_size: .
cdr3_nt: TGTGCCAGCAGCCCTTCTACAGGGGATCAGCCCCAGCATTTT
cdr3_aa: CASSPSTGDQPQHF

d_call: TRBD2
v_call: TRBV7-3
j_call: TRBJ2-1
clone_size: few
cdr3_nt: TGTGCCAGCAGCGCGACTAGCGGGAGTCTGGGTGAGCAGTTCTTC
cdr3_aa: CASSATSGSLGEQFF

d_call: .
v_call: TRBV4-1
j_call: TRBJ2-7
clone_size: .
cdr3_nt: TGCGCCAGCAGCCAAGATTGGCTAGCAGGTTACGAGCAGTACTTC
cdr3_aa: CASSQDWLAGYEQYF

d_call: .
v_call: TRBV27
j_call: TRBJ2-5
clone_size: .
cdr3_nt: TGTGCCAGCAGTCTCGGACTGGAAGAGACCCAGTACTTC
cdr3_aa: CASSLGLEETQYF

d_call: .
v_call: TRBV19
j_call: TRBJ2-1
clone_size: few
cdr3_nt: TGTGCCAGTAGTATTGGCGGGAACAATGAGCAGTTCTTC
cdr3_aa: CASSIGGNNEQFF

d_call: .
v_call: TRBV27
j_call: TRBJ2-1
clone_size: few
cdr3_nt: TGTGCCAGCAGTAGGAGGGCCTTCATCCATGAGCAGTTCTTC
cdr3_aa: CASSRRAFIHEQFF

d_call: TRBD1
v_call: TRBV28
j_call: TRBJ2-1
clone_size: .
cdr3_nt: TGTGCCAGCAGTCCCGGGACAGGACGGAGCTCCTACAATGAGCAGTTCTTC
cdr3_aa: CASSPGTGRSSYNEQFF

d_call: TRBD1
v_call: TRBV28
j_call: TRBJ2-6
clone_size: few
cdr3_nt: TGTGCCAGCATCGGCCGGGACAGGGACTTCTCTGGGGCCAACGTCCTGACTTTC
cdr3_aa: CASIGRDRDFSGANVLTF

d_call: .
v_call: TRBV7-9
j_call: TRBJ2-1
clone_size: .
cdr3_nt: TGTGCCAGCCGGGGTGACTCCTACAATGAGCAGTTCTTC
cdr3_aa: CASRGDSYNEQFF

d_call: TRBD2
v_call: TRBV7-2
j_call: TRBJ2-7
clone_size: .
cdr3_nt: TGTGCCAGCAGCCAAAAGCGACTAGCGGGAAACTACGAGCAGTACTTC
cdr3_aa: CASSQKRLAGNYEQYF

d_call: TRBD1
v_call: TRBV2
j_call: TRBJ2-7
clone_size: few
cdr3_nt: TGTGCCAGCAGTTGGCCGGGACAGAAGATGTCCGAGCAGTACTTC
cdr3_aa: CASSWPGQKMSEQYF

d_call: .
v_call: TRBV19
j_call: TRBJ1-5
clone_size: few
cdr3_nt: TGTGCCAGTAGTATCGGCAGGTCCAATCAGCCCCAGCATTTT
cdr3_aa: CASSIGRSNQPQHF

d_call: TRBD1
v_call: TRBV11-2
j_call: TRBJ1-1
clone_size: .
cdr3_nt: TGTGCCAGCAGCCCTCCCGGGACAGGCATGAACACTGAAGCTTTCTTT
cdr3_aa: CASSPPGTGMNTEAFF

d_call: .
v_call: TRBV25-1
j_call: TRBJ2-3
clone_size: few
cdr3_nt: TGTGCCAGCAGTCAGGGGGGAGTGGGAAGCACAGATACGCAGTATTTT
cdr3_aa: CASSQGGVGSTDTQYF

d_call: TRBD2
v_call: TRBV5-1
j_call: TRBJ2-5
clone_size: .
cdr3_nt: TGCGCCAGCAGCTCCGGACTAGCGGGAGGCCTAAACCAAGAGACCCAGTACTTC
cdr3_aa: CASSSGLAGGLNQETQYF

d_call: .
v_call: TRBV7-2
j_call: TRBJ2-2
clone_size: few
cdr3_nt: TGTGCCAGCAGCTTTTCGGCGAACACCGGGGAGCTGTTTTTT
cdr3_aa: CASSFSANTGELFF

d_call: .
v_call: TRBV2
j_call: TRBJ2-5
clone_size: few
cdr3_nt: TGTGCCAGCAGTCCTTGGTCAGGGCTGCAAGAGACCCAGTACTTC
cdr3_aa: CASSPWSGLQETQYF

d_call: TRBD1
v_call: TRBV9
j_call: TRBJ2-2
clone_size: .
cdr3_nt: TGTGCCAGCAGCGTAGGGGACAGGGACACCGGGGAGCTGTTTTTT
cdr3_aa: CASSVGDRDTGELFF

d_call: .
v_call: TRBV13
j_call: TRBJ2-1
clone_size: few
cdr3_nt: TGTGCCAGCAGCTTAGAACAGCAAGATAACAATGAGCAGTTCTTC
cdr3_aa: CASSLEQQDNNEQFF

d_call: .
v_call: TRBV15
j_call: TRBJ1-5
clone_size: .
cdr3_nt: TGTGCCACCAGCAGAGATAGGTCAGGGGGCAATCAGCCCCAGCATTTT
cdr3_aa: CATSRDRSGGNQPQHF

d_call: .
v_call: TRBV18
j_call: TRBJ1-2
clone_size: few
cdr3_nt: TGTGCCAGCTCACCAGACAGGTCCTATGGCTACACCTTC
cdr3_aa: CASSPDRSYGYTF

d_call: TRBD1
v_call: TRBV4-3
j_call: TRBJ1-1
clone_size: few
cdr3_nt: TGCGCCAGCAGCCAAGAAGTCTCCGGGACAGGCGATATCAACACTGAAGCTTTCTTT
cdr3_aa: CASSQEVSGTGDINTEAFF

d_call: .
v_call: TRBV19
j_call: TRBJ1-2
clone_size: .
cdr3_nt: TGTGCCAGTAGGTTTGGGGCCGGGAACTATGGCTACACCTTC
cdr3_aa: CASRFGAGNYGYTF

d_call: .
v_call: TRBV6-1
j_call: TRBJ2-1
clone_size: medium-sized
cdr3_nt: TGTGCCTCTTTGACCTGGGAGGCTCGCAATGAGCAGTTCTTC
cdr3_aa: CASLTWEARNEQFF

d_call: TRBD2
v_call: TRBV27
j_call: TRBJ2-3
clone_size: few
cdr3_nt: TGTGCCAGCAGACCCTCTACTGGACTAGCGGGTAGCACAGATACGCAGTATTTT
cdr3_aa: CASRPSTGLAGSTDTQYF

d_call: TRBD1
v_call: TRBV29-1
j_call: TRBJ2-5
clone_size: .
cdr3_nt: TGCAGCGTAGGGACAGGGGAGTATATCCAAGAGACCCAGTACTTC
cdr3_aa: CSVGTGEYIQETQYF

d_call: .
v_call: TRBV2
j_call: TRBJ2-3
clone_size: few
cdr3_nt: TGTGCCAGCAGTGAATTCCTCAGCACAGATACGCAGTATTTT
cdr3_aa: CASSEFLSTDTQYF

d_call: TRBD2
v_call: TRBV10-1
j_call: TRBJ2-7
clone_size: .
cdr3_nt: TGCGCCAGCAGTCCGAGCGGGGCCGTCTACGAGCAGTACTTC
cdr3_aa: CASSPSGAVYEQYF

d_call: .
v_call: TRBV5-8
j_call: TRBJ2-3
clone_size: .
cdr3_nt: TGTGCCAGCGGCGGACAGATTAGCACAGATACGCAGTATTTT
cdr3_aa: CASGGQISTDTQYF

d_call: TRBD2
v_call: TRBV29-1
j_call: TRBJ2-2
clone_size: few
cdr3_nt: TGCAGCGTCCCGCGTTTTAGGGCGGGAGATCCGAACACCGGGGAGCTGTTTTTT
cdr3_aa: CSVPRFRAGDPNTGELFF

d_call: TRBD1
v_call: TRBV7-2
j_call: TRBJ1-3
clone_size: few
cdr3_nt: TGTGCCAGCAGCTTCCTTGGGACAGGGGGAAACACCATATATTTT
cdr3_aa: CASSFLGTGGNTIYF

d_call: TRBD1
v_call: TRBV15
j_call: TRBJ2-7
clone_size: .
cdr3_nt: TGTGCCACCAGCCTTGACAGGGGGCTAGGCGAGCAGTACTTC
cdr3_aa: CATSLDRGLGEQYF

d_call: TRBD1
v_call: TRBV7-9
j_call: TRBJ1-2
clone_size: few
cdr3_nt: TGTGCCAGCAGCTTAGTTATAGGACAGGGAGCCCCCTATGGCTACACCTTC
cdr3_aa: CASSLVIGQGAPYGYTF

d_call: .
v_call: TRBV29-1
j_call: TRBJ1-1
clone_size: .
cdr3_nt: TGCAGCGTTGATTGGGGATCAGGGCCGATGAACACTGAAGCTTTCTTT
cdr3_aa: CSVDWGSGPMNTEAFF

d_call: TRBD2
v_call: TRBV15
j_call: TRBJ2-7
clone_size: few
cdr3_nt: TGTGCCACCGGGGAGGGGGAGCAGTACTTC
cdr3_aa: CATGEGEQYF